The T cell receptor (beta chain) under discussion was sequenced for a study of shared clonotypes between healthy human individuals. Study-wide points: Against clonotypes common to all four donors, non-shared ones had lower generation probabilities. The authors expected sequencing depth to affect clonotype sharing among donors.

This CDR3 has 14 residues. V lost 2 bases to trimming and J lost 6 bases, with 10 bases between them. Germline CDR1 SGHAT, CDR2 FQNNGV. Terminally differentiated effector memory CD45RA+ cells were excluded by CCR7 positive selection of CD45RO-negative cells. Those who donated, Caucasian adults without exception, all lived in Nashville, Tennessee. With regard to this clone: No antigen is known for it.

The authors loaded about 200 ng DNA, roughly 33,000 T cell genomes, into sorted-subset replicate PCRs. Generated by immunoSEQ multiplex PCR, the TCRdb table keeps only in-frame clones and is missing some. The data contain about 1,900,000 clones, about 95% of them singletons. The sequenced sample consisted of naive CD8+ T cells sorted from blood. The receptor's source is a man aged 18 to 30 in good health. The V call is TRBV11-2, the J call TRBJ1-4, with no clear D. CDR3 in DNA: TGTGCCAGCAGCTTACCCCCGCGGGATGAAAAACTGTTTTTT. This sequence encodes CASSLPPRDEKLFF.